This TCR beta chain was profiled in a study of shared clonotypes between healthy human individuals. Study details: A donor's plate count was three for CD4 naive and three for CD4 memory; CD8 naive had two and CD8 memory one.

CDR3 length: 15 residues. The germline CDR1 and CDR2 sequences are MNHEY and SMNVEV (reference sequence). Germline trimming cut 0 bases from V and 6 bases from J; bases unmatched to any gene: 5. General study results and limits: How much donors shared clonotypes was expected to be affected by sequencing depth. Lower generation probabilities were found for non-shared clonotypes than for those shared by all four donors. Since donors were few, the genetic and exposure-history diversity represented was limited.

Clones were sequenced by immunoSEQ multiplex PCR, and TCRdb holds only the in-frame ones, with some missing. In the table there are 2 million to 3 million clones, approximately 94% of which are singletons. Comment on this clone: As yet, its antigen is unknown.

The chain uses TRBV27 and TRBJ1-2, with 9 bases matching TRBD1. The clonotype comes from a young man in good health. The specimen sequenced was naive CD4+ T cells sorted from blood. The subset here: CD45RA+ positively selected. This CDR3 reads CASSLSPGTGHGYTF. CDR3 in DNA: TGTGCCAGCAGTTTATCACCCGGGACAGGGCATGGCTACACCTTC.